Below, 27 T cell receptor beta chains from the same sample are listed, as sequenced in a study of spatial heterogeneity in lung cancer (dated by TCRdb to about 2019). The method behind the library was 5' RACE. Sequencing instrument: NextSeq 500. The raw public reads went through TCRdb reprocessing: fastp at Q25, MiXCR clone calling, in-frame beta chains kept. Each CDR3 protein appears once, grouped with its most common genes and DNA. The sample contains about 120,000 distinct CDR3 sequences, 12% of them found a single time. In total, the top ten clones hold 16% of the sample. This sample's time point label indicates: blood at routine non-recurrence follow-up after resection. Whole RNA extracted from tumor and nontumor lung tissue, or from cryopreserved PBMC samples, was used for TCR sequencing without cell sorting. Material: PBMCs, obtained at follow-up. Every receptor here comes from a male donor with early-stage non-small cell lung cancer.

This clonotype was observed many times. The rearrangement links TRBV12-3 or TRBV12-4 to TRBJ1-2; perhaps TRBD1 as D (6 bases). Deletions cut 9 bases from V and 7 bases from J, with 15 bases between. The CDR3 totals 12 residues. Here the CDR3 reads CASYPGGSGYTF. DNA of the CDR3: TGTGCCAGTTACCCGGGGGGCTCTGGCTACACCTTC.

The chain combines TRBV15 with TRBJ1-1; D may be TRBD1 (5 bases). Germline V gene lookup returns CDR1 LNHNV and CDR2 YYDKDF (reference sequence). V gave up 5 bases and J gave up 5 bases, with 18 bases separating them. The CDR3 consists of 15 residues. In nucleotides, the CDR3 is TGTGCCACCAGCCCTGCTTGGGGGGTCAGGACTGAAGCTTTCTTT. Protein: CATSPAWGVRTEAFF.

The CDR3 nucleotides read TGTGCCAGCAGGACAGGGGCGGCGGATACGCAGTATTTT. Translated: CASRTGAADTQYF. The V call is TRBV2, the J call TRBJ2-3; TRBD1 agrees at 8 bases. Germline V gene sequence: CDR1 SNHLY, CDR2 FYNNEI. Losses at the gene ends were 6 bases for V and 6 bases for J; bases not matched to a gene: 5. The CDR3 loop spans 13 amino acids.

This clonotype was detected only a few times. V and J are TRBV28 and TRBJ2-3; D uncertain. CDR1 is MDHEN, CDR2 SYDVKM, per germline. The CDR3 loop spans 13 amino acids. Trimming pared 5 bases from V and 2 bases from J, leaving 8 bases between. The CDR3 reads CASSRPITDTQYF. In DNA form, the CDR3 reads TGTGCCAGCAGTCGCCCGATCACAGATACGCAGTATTTT.

The V gene is TRBV12-5, the J gene TRBJ2-1, with TRBD2 matching over 12 bases. CDR1 is LGHNT and CDR2 is FRNRAP in the germline V gene. The CDR3 has 15 amino acids. V lost 6 bases to trimming and J lost 3 bases; unmatched junction nucleotides: 3. CDR3 DNA: TGTGCTAGTGGACGGACTAGCGGGGTCTACAATGAGCAGTTCTTC. It is translated as CASGRTSGVYNEQFF.

The chain combines TRBV6-4 with TRBJ2-2, with D unclear. Per germline, CDR1 MRHNA and CDR2 SNTAGT. This CDR3 contains 16 residues. The V end lost 4 bases, the J end lost 2 bases, and 14 bases lay between the germline ends. CDR3 sequence (DNA): TGTGCCAGCAGTGTAGAACCGGTCAGCAACACCGGGGAGCTGTTTTTT. As protein: CASSVEPVSNTGELFF.

The chain carries TRBV5-4 and TRBJ2-3; D possibly corresponds to TRBD1 (5 bases). The CDR3 spans 14 residues. Trimming shortened V by 2 bases and J by 2 bases, and 9 bases separated the two germline ends. Germline V CDR1 and CDR2: SGHNT, YYREEE (reference sequence). CDR3 DNA sequence: TGTGCCAGCAGCTTCGGACAAACCACAGATACGCAGTATTTT. This sequence encodes CASSFGQTTDTQYF.

For this clonotype: A junction end diverges from the germline sequence, so it may reflect a read error. The gene calls are TRBV5-1 and TRBJ2-1, with unresolved D. The germline V gene encodes CDR1 SGHRS and CDR2 YFSETQ. This CDR3 is 12 amino acids long. CDR3 DNA sequence: TGCGCCAGCAGCTTGGTGAGCAGCGAGCAATTCTTC. This encodes CASSLVSSEQFF.

This clonotype has just a few counts. The V gene is TRBV10-3, the J gene TRBJ1-2, with TRBD1 identical over 7 bases. The V gene's germline CDR1 is ENHRY and CDR2 SYGVKD. This CDR3 has 13 residues. Unmatched junction bases numbered 9, after V lost 10 bases and J lost 4 bases. The CDR3 here is CATQGETVYGYTF. The CDR3 bases are TGTGCCACCCAGGGGGAGACGGTCTATGGCTACACCTTC.

This clonotype was picked up a small number of times. The chain recombines TRBV7-6 with TRBJ2-7, with D perhaps matching TRBD1 (5 bases). The CDR3 is 14 residues long. Germline V gene lookup returns CDR1 SGHVS and CDR2 FNYEAQ. V gave up 3 bases and J gave up 2 bases, with 11 bases separating them. As DNA, the CDR3 is TGTGCCAGCAGCTTGGCAGGGTTTGCCTACGAGCAGTACTTC. It codes for CASSLAGFAYEQYF. Together with reference TRBV7-6 and TRBJ2-7, the CDR3 gives the full variable domain: GAGVSQSPRYKVTKRGQDVALRCDPISGHVSLYWYRQALGQGPEFLTYFNYEAQQDKSGLPNDRFSAERPEGSISTLTIQRTEQRDSAMYRCASSLAGFAYEQYFGPGTRLTVT.

This clonotype was counted between two and nine times. The chain employs TRBV5-1 and TRBJ2-2; 10 positions agree with TRBD1. Trimming at V came to 3 bases and at J to 5 bases, leaving 4 bases not matched to a gene. Per the germline V gene, CDR1 is SGHRS and CDR2 is YFSETQ. The CDR3 is 15 residues long. For the CDR3, the DNA is TGCGCCAGCAGCTGGCGGGACAGGGGAACCGGGGAGCTGTTTTTT. Its translation: CASSWRDRGTGELFF.

This clonotype was detected a few times. The CDR3 loop reads CAWSVWGTGELFF. In DNA form, the CDR3 reads TGTGCCTGGAGTGTATGGGGCACCGGGGAGCTGTTTTTT. This rearrangement joins TRBV30 to TRBJ2-2, with D unresolved. CDR1 is GTSNPN and CDR2 is SVGIG in the germline V gene (reference sequence). The ends were cut back, 0 bases at V and 4 bases at J, with 6 bases in the middle. This CDR3 contains 13 residues.

This clonotype was seen a handful of times. This chain connects TRBV5-1 to TRBJ2-7, with D possibly being TRBD2 (6 bases). Germline CDR1 reads SGHRS; CDR2 reads YFSETQ. The CDR3 runs to 12 residues. Trimming took 3 bases from V and 5 from J, leaving 9 bases between them. The CDR3 bases are TGCGCCAGCAGCTCGGGACTGGACGAGCAGTACTTC. Translation gives CASSSGLDEQYF.

V usage is TRBV4-3 and J usage is TRBJ1-2; 9 bases are shared with TRBD1. CDR1 is LGHNA, CDR2 YSLEER, per germline. This CDR3 contains 15 residues. Trimming removed 0 bases from V and 3 bases from J; junction bases left unmatched: 2. Here the CDR3 reads CASSQEDRGHYGYTF. CDR3 coding DNA: TGCGCCAGCAGCCAAGAGGACAGGGGTCACTATGGCTACACCTTC.

Ten or more counts support this clonotype. The rearrangement links TRBV7-9 to TRBJ2-1, with D unresolved. V was shortened by 5 bases and J by 2 bases, with 22 bases between the two germline ends. Germline V lookup: CDR1 SEHNR, CDR2 FQNEAQ (reference sequence). The CDR3 totals 18 residues. The CDR3 nucleotides read TGTGCCAGCAGCCCAACTCCCTCGTGGGATTTAGCCTACAATGAGCAGTTCTTC. It is translated as CASSPTPSWDLAYNEQFF.

The V call is TRBV28, the J call TRBJ1-3; no clear D gene. Trimming removed 10 bases from V and 0 bases from J, with 10 bases in between. CDR1 and CDR2 (germline): MDHEN, SYDVKM. The CDR3 covers 13 residues. CDR3 DNA sequence: TGTGCCACCAAACGAAGCTCTGGAAACACCATATATTTT. Translation gives CATKRSSGNTIYF.

This chain uses TRBV4-1 with TRBJ2-2; D is uncertain. The CDR3 has 14 residues. V was pared by 1 base and J by 4 bases, with 7 bases between. The germline gives CDR1 MGHRA, CDR2 YSYEKL. CDR3 sequence reads: CASSQGMGTGELFF. DNA for the CDR3: TGCGCCAGCAGCCAAGGGATGGGCACCGGGGAGCTGTTTTTT.

V and J are TRBV5-1 and TRBJ1-4, with 7 nucleotides matching TRBD1. CDR3 size: 15 residues. V shed 2 bases and J 3 bases; nucleotides not matched to a gene: 4. From germline, CDR1 is SGHRS and CDR2 YFSETQ. Here the CDR3 DNA reads TGCGCCAGCAGCTTTTTTGGACAGGCTAATGAAAAACTGTTTTTT. This translates into CASSFFGQANEKLFF.

This clonotype appeared many times. The CDR3 sequence is CASSLDSGNTIYF. The CDR3 region has the DNA TGCGCCAGCAGCTTGGACTCTGGAAACACCATATATTTT. The V and J genes are TRBV5-1 and TRBJ1-3, with D hard to call. Per the germline V gene, CDR1 is SGHRS and CDR2 is YFSETQ. The CDR3 loop spans 13 amino acids. Trimming took off 0 bases at V and 0 bases at J, with 1 base between the two ends.

This clonotype was picked up many times. The chain joins TRBV5-1 to TRBJ2-5; TRBD1 might be the D (6 bases). V shed 5 bases and J shed 5 bases, with 16 bases lying between them. There are 14 residues in the CDR3. Germline CDR1 is SGHRS and CDR2 is YFSETQ. This chain's CDR3 is CASRIAGVRETQYF. The DNA for the CDR3 is TGCGCCAGCAGGATCGCAGGGGTTCGGGAGACCCAGTACTTC.

The rearrangement uses TRBV3-1 and TRBJ2-2; 7 bases fit TRBD1. There are 16 residues in the CDR3. Trimming at V came to 6 bases and at J to 0 bases, leaving 7 bases not matched to a gene. Germline V gene lookup returns CDR1 LGHDT and CDR2 YNNKEL (reference sequence). The CDR3 protein is CASSRRTGSNTGELFF. The CDR3 region has the DNA TGTGCCAGCAGTCGTAGGACAGGCTCGAACACCGGGGAGCTGTTTTTT.

This clonotype was observed many times. This sequence joins TRBV14 and TRBJ2-2, with 11 bases identical to TRBD1. The ends lost 4 bases at V and 4 bases at J; junction bases unmatched: 8. In germline, CDR1 is SGHDN, CDR2 FVKESK. The CDR3 covers 17 residues. CDR3 sequence (DNA): TGTGCCAGCAGCCCCCTAGGACAGGGGGCGGCCACCGGGGAGCTGTTTTTT. Translation: CASSPLGQGAATGELFF.

This clonotype has at least ten counts. The chain links TRBV6-6 to TRBJ2-3; 8 bases map to TRBD1. This CDR3 comprises 18 residues. J lost 0 bases, V lost 4 bases, and 12 bases had no gene match. The germline CDR1 and CDR2 sequences are MNHNY and SVGAGI (reference sequence). The CDR3 sequence is CASSSGQVTAGSTDTQYF. CDR3 nucleotide sequence: TGTGCCAGCAGTTCGGGACAGGTGACGGCCGGGAGCACAGATACGCAGTATTTT.

This clonotype was counted many times. The V and J genes are TRBV7-2 and TRBJ2-2; unclear D gene. Germline CDR1 SGHTA, CDR2 FQGNSA. The CDR3 length is 16 residues. With 1 base removed from V and 1 base from J, the gap between germline ends came to 10 bases. CDR3 loop: CASSLGQTLNTGELFF. The CDR3 DNA reads as TGTGCCAGCAGCTTAGGCCAGACTCTGAACACCGGGGAGCTGTTTTTT.

This clonotype was counted many times. The CDR3 sequence is CASSLVQGNTIYF. In DNA form, the CDR3 reads TGTGCCAGCAGCTTGGTACAGGGAAACACCATATATTTT. The genes are TRBV7-6 and TRBJ1-3, with D uncertain. Trimming left V 3 bases short and J 4 bases short, with 7 bases between. This CDR3 is 13 amino acids long. Germline loops: CDR1 SGHVS, CDR2 FNYEAQ.

The CDR3 loop reads CASSLHNPSIRGYTF. The CDR3 DNA is TGTGCCAGCAGTCTACACAACCCCTCAATCCGGGGCTACACCTTC. The genes are TRBV12-3 or TRBV12-4 and TRBJ1-2; D gene ambiguous. V was cut by 5 bases and J by 8 bases, with 21 bases left in between. This CDR3 comprises 15 residues.

This clonotype was seen repeatedly, ten times or more. The V gene is TRBV6-1, the J gene TRBJ1-1; unclear D gene. The V end lost 1 base, the J end lost 0 bases, and 9 bases lay between the germline ends. The CDR3 consists of 15 residues. The germline CDR1 and CDR2 sequences are MNHNS and SASEGT. The CDR3 region is CASSEVSAMNTEAFF. The CDR3 region has the DNA TGTGCCAGCAGTGAAGTTTCAGCCATGAACACTGAAGCTTTCTTT.